This T cell receptor beta chain was sequenced in a study of T cell responses to AZD1222 COVID-19 vaccine. Germline V lookup: CDR1 LGHDT, CDR2 YNNKEL (reference sequence). The CDR3 runs to 12 residues. The V end was cut by 4 bases, the J end by 7 bases, with 8 bases between. Some clones are missing from TCRdb's copy, which holds only in-frame ones; the method was immunoSEQ multiplex PCR. This sample has 68,000 or so clones, with roughly 86% found just once. Specimen: peripheral blood, collected on day 0 of AZD1222 vaccination. The chain carries TRBV3-1 (or the pseudogene TRBV3-2) and TRBJ1-5; the D gene is possibly TRBD1 (6 bases). The receptor was derived from an adult in good health. DNA of the CDR3: TGTGCCAGCAGCCGGGGGCTGCAGCCCCAGCATTTT. This encodes CASSRGLQPQHF.